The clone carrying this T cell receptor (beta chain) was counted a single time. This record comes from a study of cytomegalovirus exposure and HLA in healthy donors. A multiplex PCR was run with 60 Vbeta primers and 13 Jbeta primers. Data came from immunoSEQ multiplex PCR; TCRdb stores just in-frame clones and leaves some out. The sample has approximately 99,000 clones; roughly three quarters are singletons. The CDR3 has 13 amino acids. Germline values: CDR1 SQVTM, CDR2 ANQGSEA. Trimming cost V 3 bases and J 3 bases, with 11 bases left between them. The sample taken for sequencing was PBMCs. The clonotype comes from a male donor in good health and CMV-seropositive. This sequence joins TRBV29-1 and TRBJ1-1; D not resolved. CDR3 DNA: TGCAGCGTTGAGAGCCAGGAGGACACTGAAGCTTTCTTT. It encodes CSVESQEDTEAFF. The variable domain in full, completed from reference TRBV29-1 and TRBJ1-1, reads SAVISQKPSRDICQRGTSLTIQCQVDSQVTMMFWYRQQPGQSLTLIATANQGSEATYESGFVIDKFPISRPNLTFSTLTVSNMSPEDSSIYLCSVESQEDTEAFFGQGTRLTVV.